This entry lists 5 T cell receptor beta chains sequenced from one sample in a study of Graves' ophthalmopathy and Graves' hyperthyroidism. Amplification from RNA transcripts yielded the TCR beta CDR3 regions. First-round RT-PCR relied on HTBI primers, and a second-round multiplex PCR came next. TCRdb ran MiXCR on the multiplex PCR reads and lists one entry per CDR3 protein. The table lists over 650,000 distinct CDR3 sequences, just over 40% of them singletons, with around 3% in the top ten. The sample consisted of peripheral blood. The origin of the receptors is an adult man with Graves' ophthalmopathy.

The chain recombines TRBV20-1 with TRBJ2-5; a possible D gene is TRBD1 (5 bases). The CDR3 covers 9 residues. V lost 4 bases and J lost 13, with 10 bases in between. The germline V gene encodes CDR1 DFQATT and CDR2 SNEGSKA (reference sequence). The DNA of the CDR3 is TGCAGTGCTAACCAGGGTCGGTACTTC. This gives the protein CSANQGRYF.

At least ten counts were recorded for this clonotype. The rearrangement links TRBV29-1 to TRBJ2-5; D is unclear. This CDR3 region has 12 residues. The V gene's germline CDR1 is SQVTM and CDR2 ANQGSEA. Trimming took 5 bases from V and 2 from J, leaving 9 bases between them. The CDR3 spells CSVRPGQETQYF. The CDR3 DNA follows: TGCAGCGTTAGGCCGGGTCAAGAGACCCAGTACTTC.

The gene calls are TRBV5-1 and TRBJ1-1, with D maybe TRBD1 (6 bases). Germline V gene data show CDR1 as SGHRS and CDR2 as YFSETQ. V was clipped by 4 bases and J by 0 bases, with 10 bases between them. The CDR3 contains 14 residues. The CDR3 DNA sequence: TGCGCCAGCAGCCAACAGGGTCTGAACACTGAAGCTTTCTTT. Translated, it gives CASSQQGLNTEAFF.

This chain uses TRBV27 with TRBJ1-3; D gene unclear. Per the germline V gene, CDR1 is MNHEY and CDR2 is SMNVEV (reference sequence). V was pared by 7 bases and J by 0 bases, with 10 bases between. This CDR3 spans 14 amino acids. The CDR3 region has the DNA TGTGCCAGCAAATTAAGTTACTCTGGAAACACCATATATTTT. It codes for CASKLSYSGNTIYF.

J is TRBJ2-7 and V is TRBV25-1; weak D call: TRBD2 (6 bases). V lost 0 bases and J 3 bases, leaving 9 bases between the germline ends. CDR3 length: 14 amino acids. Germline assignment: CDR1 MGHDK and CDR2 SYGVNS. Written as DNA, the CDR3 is TGTGCCAGCAGTGAATATGGGGGAGGCTACGAGCAGTACTTC. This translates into CASSEYGGGYEQYF.